This TCR beta chain originates from a study of Ad26.COV2.S vaccination and SARS-CoV-2 variants. Turning to the study itself: Ad26.COV2.S, an intramuscular injection, was given once or twice 56 days apart.

Whole-study results and caveats: Marked by substantial breadth, spike-specific CD8+ and CD4+ T cell responses were reportedly seen after vaccination. Vaccinated individuals (as opposed to placebo recipients) had higher spike-specific TCR breadth.

Some clones are missing from TCRdb's copy, which holds only in-frame ones; the method was immunoSEQ multiplex PCR. This sample carries about 350,000 clones, roughly 89% of them seen once, and the ten largest clones take just under 5%. On this clone itself: The antigen is not known.

Treatment meaning: roughly 20 received Ad26.COV2.S at low or high dose, single or two shots; about 5 received placebo; per-sample allocation not given. Specimen acquisition occurred on day 63 following the initial vaccine or placebo injection. V lost 4 bases to trimming and J lost 2 bases, with 12 bases between them. The CDR3 extends over 15 amino acids. Germline V lookup: CDR1 MNHNY, CDR2 SVGAGI (reference sequence). The input for sequencing was peripheral blood, taken in a trial of Ad26.COV2.S vaccine versus placebo. This receptor was identified in a person between 18 and 60 years old who received the Ad26.COV2.S COVID-19 vaccine or a placebo. V and J are TRBV6-6 and TRBJ1-3; possible D gene TRBD1, 5 bases. The CDR3 nucleotides are TGTGCCAGCAGTTGGGACGGTCGCACTGGAAACACCATATATTTT. Translated: CASSWDGRTGNTIYF.